A single sample is the source of the 17 T cell receptor beta chains below, sequenced in a study of blood T cells in healthy people across ages. Primers used in a second PCR of about 7 to 12 cycles were a sample-barcoded 5' primer and a J-beta primer mix. A single record per CDR3 protein comes from TCRdb applying MiXCR to the 5' RACE reads. The sample yields about 640,000 distinct CDR3 sequences, roughly 58% seen once. What was sequenced was blood. These receptors all come from a man aged 55-75 years in good health.

The chain uses TRBV5-1 and TRBJ2-1, with 11 bases identical to TRBD2. Germline assignment: CDR1 SGHRS and CDR2 YFSETQ. CDR3 size: 15 residues. The J segment lost 9 bases and the V segment lost 1 base, leaving 6 bases of the junction unmatched. DNA for the CDR3: TGCGCCAGCAGCTTGTTAGCGGGGGGGCAAAGTGAGCAGTTCTTC. This translates into CASSLLAGGQSEQFF. Variable domain in full (rest from reference TRBV5-1 and TRBJ2-1): KAGVTQTPRYLIKTRGQQVTLSCSPISGHRSVSWYQQTPGQGLQFLFEYFSETQRNKGNFPGRFSGRQFSNSRSEMNVSTLELGDSALYLCASSLLAGGQSEQFFGPGTRLTVL.

The rearrangement joins TRBV25-1 to TRBJ2-5; TRBD2 might be the D (5 bases). Germline CDR1 is MGHDK and CDR2 is SYGVNS. Trimming pared 2 bases from V and 11 bases from J, leaving 27 bases between. The CDR3 sequence is 17 residues long. The CDR3 sequence is CASSEDRGDGGGNEQYF. The CDR3 region has the DNA TGTGCCAGCAGTGAAGATCGGGGAGACGGAGGAGGCAATGAGCAGTACTTC.

The J gene is TRBJ2-5, the V gene TRBV10-3, with D maybe TRBD2 (6 bases). The CDR3 covers 16 residues. From germline, CDR1 is ENHRY and CDR2 SYGVKD. V shed 4 bases and J shed 5 bases, with 20 bases lying between them. This chain's CDR3 is CAISGERGGGMETQYF. For the CDR3, the DNA is TGTGCCATCAGTGGAGAACGGGGAGGAGGGATGGAGACCCAGTACTTC.

The chain joins TRBV5-1 to TRBJ2-3; D is tentatively TRBD1 or TRBD2 (6 bases each). Germline V lookup: CDR1 SGHRS, CDR2 YFSETQ. With 5 bases removed from V and 4 bases from J, the gap between germline ends came to 14 bases. The CDR3 is made up of 14 amino acids. The CDR3 nucleotides read TGCGCCAGCAGGGCGGAGGGGGAGGCAGATACGCAGTATTTT. It yields the protein CASRAEGEADTQYF.

This clonotype was picked up a small number of times. The V and J genes are TRBV7-2 and TRBJ2-7, with TRBD2 identical over 7 bases. CDR3 length: 16 residues. Trimming removed 5 bases from V and 2 bases from J; junction bases left unmatched: 12. CDR1 SGHTA and CDR2 FQGNSA come from the germline V gene. The CDR3, as DNA: TGTGCCAGCAGCCAAATGACAGCGGGGCCTACCTACGAGCAGTACTTC. It translates to CASSQMTAGPTYEQYF. Full variable domain (rest looked up from reference TRBV7-2 and TRBJ2-7): GAGVSQSPSNKVTEKGKDVELRCDPISGHTALYWYRQSLGQGLEFLIYFQGNSAPDKSGLPSDRFSAERTGGSVSTLTIQRTQQEDSAVYLCASSQMTAGPTYEQYFGPGTRLTVT.

J is TRBJ2-3 and V is TRBV24-1; D not resolved. CDR1 is KGHDR and CDR2 is SFDVKD in the germline V gene. Deletions cut 4 bases from V and 2 bases from J, with 18 bases between. The CDR3 sequence is 17 residues long. The CDR3 DNA is TGTGCCACCAGTGACACATTTGACTCCGGATCCACAGATACGCAGTATTTT. Its protein product is CATSDTFDSGSTDTQYF.

V is TRBV20-1 and J is TRBJ2-3; 10 bases map to TRBD2. V lost 1 base, J lost 6 bases, and 13 bases stayed unmatched. The length of the CDR3 is 17 residues. Per germline, CDR1 DFQATT and CDR2 SNEGSKA (reference sequence). The CDR3 loop reads CSARGSASGGEQDTQYF. The CDR3 nucleotides are TGCAGTGCTAGAGGGTCTGCTAGCGGGGGTGAGCAGGATACGCAGTATTTT.

The V call is TRBV25-1, the J call TRBJ1-5; no definite D call. The CDR3 runs 10 residues. Per the germline V gene, CDR1 is MGHDK and CDR2 is SYGVNS. Trimming shortened V by 8 bases and J by 14 bases, and 13 bases separated the two germline ends. CDR3 sequence (DNA): TGTGCCAGCCGGACGGTGAGCGAGCATTTT. Protein product: CASRTVSEHF. Complete variable domain (other parts from reference TRBV25-1 and TRBJ1-5): EADIYQTPRYLVIGTGKKITLECSQTMGHDKMYWYQQDPGMELHLIHYSYGVNSTEKGDLSSESTVSRIRTEHFPLTLESARPSHTSQYLCASRTVSEHFGDGTRLSIL.

This clonotype showed up just a few times. The genes are TRBV4-1 and TRBJ2-6; D is unresolved. Trimming stripped 0 bases from V and 0 bases from J, with 15 bases between. CDR3 size: 19 residues. Germline loops: CDR1 MGHRA, CDR2 YSYEKL. The CDR3 DNA sequence: TGCGCCAGCAGCCAAGATTTAGGACGGCTCCCCTCTGGGGCCAACGTCCTGACTTTC. It is translated as CASSQDLGRLPSGANVLTF.

This clonotype was seen more than once but under ten times. The J gene is TRBJ2-5, the V gene TRBV6-1; 7 bases are a match to TRBD1. The junction had 1 base not matched to a gene; V was cut back by 1 base and J by 5 bases. The CDR3 totals 13 residues. Germline CDR1 MNHNS, CDR2 SASEGT. This chain's CDR3 is CASSEEDRETQYF. The CDR3 DNA is TGTGCCAGCAGTGAAGAGGACAGGGAGACCCAGTACTTC.

With respect to this clonotype: A much bigger clone sits one base away, suggesting this may be a read error. The chain joins TRBV18 to TRBJ2-7; maybe TRBD1 (6 bases). CDR1 is KGHSH, CDR2 LQKENI, per germline. The CDR3 is made up of 14 amino acids. In DNA, the CDR3 is TGTGCCAGCTCACCAGGGGGCCCCTCCTACGAGCACTACTTC. The encoded protein is CASSPGGPSYEHYF.

The chain links TRBV3-1 to TRBJ2-1; possibly TRBD1 for D (8 bases). Gene TRBJ2-7 matches the end of the DNA better, so the J call may be wrong. Germline V lookup: CDR1 LGHDT, CDR2 YNNKEL (reference sequence). The CDR3 sequence is 16 residues long. CDR3 amino acids: CASSLTGGASYNEQYF. CDR3 DNA: TGTGCCAGCAGCCTTACAGGGGGGGCCTCCTACAATGAGCAGTACTTC.

This clonotype was counted a few times. The chain employs TRBV4-2 and TRBJ2-3; TRBD2 aligns across 9 bases. CDR3 length equals 15 residues. V shed 0 bases, J shed 6 bases, and the junction held 4 bases outside the gene matches. Germline lookup yields CDR1 LGHNA and CDR2 YNFKEQ. Here the CDR3 reads CASSQDPGTSDTQYF. In DNA, the CDR3 is TGTGCCAGCAGCCAAGATCCCGGGACTAGCGATACGCAGTATTTT.

This chain joins TRBV2 and TRBJ2-3; 9 nucleotides line up with TRBD2. The CDR3 has 16 residues. Germline assignment: CDR1 SNHLY and CDR2 FYNNEI. Losses at the gene ends were 2 bases for V and 2 bases for J; bases not matched to a gene: 5. The CDR3 is CASSELASGATDTQYF. CDR3 coding DNA: TGTGCCAGCAGTGAATTAGCTAGCGGGGCCACAGATACGCAGTATTTT.

The V call is TRBV6-5, the J call TRBJ2-7, with TRBD1 matching 9 bases. The CDR3 is 14 residues long. V gave up 2 bases and J gave up 4 bases; unmatched junction bases: 3. CDR1 is MNHEY, CDR2 SVGAGI, per germline. CDR3: CASSYGTGFYEQYF. The CDR3 DNA sequence: TGTGCCAGCAGTTACGGGACAGGGTTTTACGAGCAGTACTTC.

The V and J genes are TRBV28 and TRBJ1-1; 8 nucleotides line up with TRBD1. The CDR3 consists of 16 residues. The V and J ends lost 7 bases and 1 base, in that order; junction bases with no gene match: 11. Germline CDR1 reads MDHEN; CDR2 reads SYDVKM. CDR3 coding DNA: TGTGCCAGCATCCCTCACCGGGACAGGCCGAACACTGAAGCTTTCTTT. As protein: CASIPHRDRPNTEAFF.

The gene calls are TRBV2 and TRBJ1-6, with D tentatively TRBD1 (6 bases). The CDR3 contains 14 residues. Germline CDR1 reads SNHLY; CDR2 reads FYNNEI. V lost 4 bases to trimming and J lost 4 bases, with 8 bases between them. CDR3: CASSVDRYNSPLHF. CDR3 sequence (DNA): TGTGCCAGCAGTGTTGACAGGTATAATTCACCCCTCCACTTT.